Shown below are 27 T cell receptor beta chains from a single sample sequenced in a study of T cell repertoires in cytomegalovirus infection. These receptors' targets are unknown. TCRdb ran MiXCR on the reads and lists one entry per CDR3 protein. Among about 900,000 distinct CDR3 sequences, 31% were seen once, and the ten largest hold roughly 13%. This material consisted of cultured CD8+ T cells from PBMCs, taken from culture after CMV antigen stimulation. The receptors derive from a human donor in good health (CMV status not recorded). Some clones in this sample may be carry-over from other donors' samples.

V gene TRBV2 combines with J gene TRBJ1-1, with D possibly TRBD1 on 6 matching bases. The CDR3 extends over 14 amino acids. The V gene's germline CDR1 is SNHLY and CDR2 FYNNEI. The V end lost 5 bases, the J end lost 5 bases, and 15 bases lay between the germline ends. This chain's CDR3 is CASSSLDRKTEAFF. CDR3 in DNA: TGTGCCAGCAGTTCCCTTGACAGGAAGACTGAAGCTTTCTTT.

This clonotype was detected a few times. The rearrangement joins TRBV11-3 to TRBJ2-3; 7 bases fit TRBD2. Germline V gives CDR1 SGHNT, CDR2 YENEEA. The CDR3 is 15 amino acids. V shed 4 bases and J 4 bases; nucleotides not matched to a gene: 8. CDR3 nucleotide sequence: TGTGCCAGCAGCTCATACCGGGAGGATCCAGATACGCAGTATTTT. Translation: CASSSYREDPDTQYF.

The V call is TRBV5-1, the J call TRBJ2-3; 8 positions agree with TRBD1. CDR3 length: 18 residues. Germline CDR1 reads SGHRS; CDR2 reads YFSETQ. V trimming: 2 bases; J trimming: 1 base; junction bases outside the gene matches: 12. The CDR3 nucleotides read TGCGCCAGCAGCTTAAATTCGGCAGGGGGCTTGGGCACAGATACGCAGTATTTT. Its protein is CASSLNSAGGLGTDTQYF.

This clonotype was detected only a few times. The J gene is TRBJ1-4, the V gene TRBV7-6; TRBD1 matches at 8 bases. Germline lookup yields CDR1 SGHVS and CDR2 FNYEAQ. The length of the CDR3 is 15 residues. The V segment lost 5 bases and the J segment 8 bases; nucleotides outside the gene matches: 10. The CDR3 spells CASSPGQGGGEKLFF. The CDR3 region has the DNA TGTGCCAGCAGCCCAGGACAGGGCGGGGGGGAAAAACTGTTTTTT.

Many counts were recorded for this clonotype. The chain uses TRBV7-3 and TRBJ1-1, with TRBD1 identical over 8 bases. Germline trimming cut 0 bases from V and 8 bases from J; bases unmatched to any gene: 2. From germline, CDR1 is SGHTA and CDR2 FQGTGA. The CDR3 runs 13 residues. The CDR3 sequence: CASSLTGTGEAFF. DNA for the CDR3: TGTGCCAGCAGCTTAACGGGGACAGGCGAAGCTTTCTTT.

V and J are TRBV6-2 or TRBV6-3 and TRBJ2-1, with 7 bases identical to TRBD1. The CDR3 runs 15 residues. Trimming at V came to 3 bases and at J to 7 bases, leaving 9 bases not matched to a gene. CDR1 and CDR2 (germline): MNHEY, SVGEGT. The CDR3 here is CASSYSPTGWNEQFF. DNA of the CDR3: TGTGCCAGCAGTTATTCCCCGACAGGGTGGAATGAGCAGTTCTTC.

The gene calls are TRBV9 and TRBJ1-1, with 12 bases identical to TRBD1. Per germline, CDR1 SGDLS and CDR2 YYNGEE. CDR3 length: 16 residues. Trimming removed 0 bases from V and 8 bases from J; junction bases left unmatched: 8. The DNA for the CDR3 is TGTGCCAGCAGCGTAGGGGACAGGGGGCGCCGAGCGGAAGCTTTCTTT. Protein sequence: CASSVGDRGRRAEAFF.

This clonotype has a handful of counts. V and J are TRBV29-1 and TRBJ2-7, with a possible D match to TRBD1 (6 bases). The CDR3 covers 12 residues. The germline gives CDR1 SQVTM, CDR2 ANQGSEA. Between the trimmed V and J ends, which lost 7 bases and 2 bases, there was a span of 12 bases. The CDR3 DNA reads TGCAGCGGCCTGGACAGTCCCTACGAGCAGTACTTC. Amino acid sequence: CSGLDSPYEQYF.

This clonotype was picked up many times. This chain joins TRBV7-9 and TRBJ2-5; D is ambiguous. CDR3 length: 14 amino acids. Germline CDR1 is SEHNR and CDR2 is FQNEAQ (reference sequence). Trimming removed 1 base from V and 2 bases from J, with 8 bases in between. Written as DNA, the CDR3 is TGTGCCAGCAGCTTAGTAGGTATTCAAGAGACCCAGTACTTC. This encodes CASSLVGIQETQYF.

The chain couples TRBV20-1 to TRBJ2-3, with 10 positions matching TRBD2. The CDR3 totals 15 residues. V dropped 4 bases and J dropped 4; count of bases not matched to a gene: 8. The germline V gene encodes CDR1 DFQATT and CDR2 SNEGSKA (reference sequence). The CDR3 protein is CSANIAGGRADTQYF. The CDR3 DNA follows: TGCAGTGCTAATATAGCGGGGGGCCGTGCAGATACGCAGTATTTT.

The chain couples TRBV20-1 to TRBJ2-2; TRBD1 might be the D (6 bases). This CDR3 comprises 14 residues. V was pared by 3 bases and J by 5 bases, with 13 bases between. Germline CDR1 is DFQATT and CDR2 is SNEGSKA (reference sequence). The CDR3 region has the DNA TGCAGTGCTAGCGACCAGGGACATACCGGGGAGCTGTTTTTT. Translating it yields CSASDQGHTGELFF.

Points on this clonotype: A read error may be the cause here, since a much bigger clone is one base away. The chain combines TRBV7-6 with TRBJ2-1; D is possibly TRBD2 (5 bases). The CDR3 has 15 residues. With 6 bases removed from V and 4 bases from J, the gap between germline ends came to 16 bases. From germline, CDR1 is SGHVS and CDR2 FNYEAQ. CDR3 nucleotide sequence: TGTGCCAGCAGATCCGGAGCGACTACTTACAATGAGCAGTTCTTC. Amino acids: CASRSGATTYNEQFF.

The V call is TRBV27, the J call TRBJ2-7; D is perhaps TRBD1 (6 bases). V was clipped by 0 bases and J by 2 bases, with 17 bases between them. Germline CDR1 MNHEY, CDR2 SMNVEV (reference sequence). This CDR3 spans 17 amino acids. Here the CDR3 reads CASSLSFSQGLTYEQYF. The CDR3 nucleotides are TGTGCCAGCAGTTTATCATTCTCACAGGGTTTAACCTACGAGCAGTACTTC.

This clonotype showed up many times. The chain combines TRBV7-6 with TRBJ2-7; weak D call: TRBD1 (6 bases). CDR3 length equals 15 residues. The germline CDR1 and CDR2 sequences are SGHVS and FNYEAQ. V was pared by 5 bases and J by 2 bases, with 16 bases between. The CDR3, as DNA: TGTGCCAGCAGCCAGGGTGCCAGGGGCCCCTACGAGCAGTACTTC. Residues: CASSQGARGPYEQYF.

The gene calls are TRBV6-1 and TRBJ1-4; possibly TRBD1 for D (5 bases). The CDR3 covers 15 residues. V was shortened by 4 bases and J by 8 bases, with 17 bases between the two germline ends. The V gene's germline CDR1 is MNHNS and CDR2 SASEGT. The CDR3 loop is CASSAAPGREEKLFF. CDR3 DNA: TGTGCCAGCAGTGCAGCTCCGGGACGGGAGGAAAAACTGTTTTTT.

The genes are TRBV27 and TRBJ1-2, with D unclear. Trimming left V 4 bases short and J 4 bases short, with 10 bases between. The CDR3 runs to 13 residues. The germline CDR1 and CDR2 sequences are MNHEY and SMNVEV (reference sequence). This chain's CDR3 is CASSWQGGYGYTF. The CDR3 nucleotides are TGTGCCAGCAGTTGGCAAGGAGGCTATGGCTACACCTTC.

This chain uses TRBV27 with TRBJ1-6, with D hard to call. The CDR3 extends over 14 amino acids. Germline V gene lookup returns CDR1 MNHEY and CDR2 SMNVEV (reference sequence). V gave up 4 bases and J gave up 8 bases, with 12 bases separating them. The CDR3 spells CASSYVGSDSPLHF. For the CDR3, the DNA is TGTGCCAGCAGTTACGTGGGCTCGGATTCACCCCTCCACTTT.

V gene TRBV12-3 or TRBV12-4 combines with J gene TRBJ2-5, with TRBD1 as a possible D gene (6 bases). The CDR3 totals 13 residues. Trimming removed 7 bases from V and 5 bases from J, with 14 bases in between. CDR3 protein: CASTDRGVETQYF. The CDR3 nucleotides are TGTGCCAGCACGGACAGAGGGGTCGAGACCCAGTACTTC.

This clonotype showed up just a few times. The rearrangement links TRBV12-3 or TRBV12-4 to TRBJ1-1, with D unclear. Trimming took 0 bases from V and 4 from J, leaving 18 bases between them. This CDR3 has 17 amino acids. CDR3 sequence: CASSLAVPPLMSTEAFF. In DNA form, the CDR3 reads TGTGCCAGCAGTTTAGCGGTCCCGCCTCTGATGAGCACTGAAGCTTTCTTT.

The chain joins TRBV27 to TRBJ1-3; possible D gene TRBD1, 6 bases. With 5 bases removed from V and 3 bases from J, the gap between germline ends came to 17 bases. The CDR3 has 16 amino acids. The germline gives CDR1 MNHEY, CDR2 SMNVEV (reference sequence). The CDR3 DNA follows: TGTGCCAGCAGTCCATGGCAGGGGAGCGGTGGAAACACCATATATTTT. Translated: CASSPWQGSGGNTIYF.

V gene TRBV20-1 combines with J gene TRBJ2-7; TRBD2 aligns across 11 bases. The germline gives CDR1 DFQATT, CDR2 SNEGSKA (reference sequence). With 3 bases clipped from V and 3 bases from J, the junction kept 4 bases outside the gene matches. The CDR3 spans 14 residues. The DNA of the CDR3 is TGCAGTGCTAGTTCTAGCGGGGGGCTCTACGAGCAGTACGTC. Its protein product is CSASSSGGLYEQYV.

CDR3 sequence reads: CASRVRTNTGELFF. The CDR3 DNA reads as TGTGCCAGCAGGGTCAGGACGAACACCGGGGAGCTGTTTTTT. The V and J genes are TRBV6-1 and TRBJ2-2; D ambiguous. CDR3 length equals 14 residues. Between the trimmed V and J ends, which lost 6 bases and 0 bases, there was a span of 8 bases. Germline V lookup: CDR1 MNHNS, CDR2 SASEGT.

This clonotype was detected ten times or more. The rearrangement joins TRBV7-6 to TRBJ2-7, with D unresolved. This CDR3 spans 14 amino acids. In germline, CDR1 is SGHVS, CDR2 FNYEAQ. Trimming cost V 5 bases and J 1 base, with 12 bases left between them. Here the CDR3 reads CASSPSAPSYEQYF. The CDR3 DNA reads as TGTGCCAGCAGCCCCTCCGCTCCTTCCTACGAGCAGTACTTC.

CDR3 sequence reads: CASSLIALLNNEQFF. CDR3 nucleotide sequence: TGTGCCAGCAGTTTGATCGCACTACTTAACAATGAGCAGTTCTTC. The chain combines TRBV27 with TRBJ2-1; the D is unclear. The germline V gene encodes CDR1 MNHEY and CDR2 SMNVEV (reference sequence). V was trimmed by 3 bases and J by 5 bases, leaving 14 bases between them. The CDR3 consists of 15 residues.

The J gene is TRBJ2-1, the V gene TRBV14, with 16 bases identical to TRBD2. The CDR3 is 18 residues long. The V segment lost 4 bases and the J segment 7 bases; nucleotides outside the gene matches: 10. CDR1 is SGHDN, CDR2 FVKESK, per germline. In nucleotides, the CDR3 is TGTGCCAGCAGCCGCTTGGGGACTAGCGGGGGGGAAAAAAATGAGCAGTTCTTC. It specifies CASSRLGTSGGEKNEQFF.

This clonotype was counted a few times. V and J are TRBV10-3 and TRBJ2-7; TRBD1 matches at 9 bases. This CDR3 spans 15 amino acids. Germline-derived CDR1 and CDR2 are ENHRY and SYGVKD. After removal of 4 bases from V and 2 bases from J, the junction contained 6 bases not matched to a gene. CDR3 bases: TGTGCCATCAGTGTCCGGACAGGGGCTACCTACGAGCAGTACTTC. Its protein is CAISVRTGATYEQYF.

The V and J genes are TRBV9 and TRBJ2-3; D possibly uses TRBD1 or TRBD2 (5 bases each). The germline V gene encodes CDR1 SGDLS and CDR2 YYNGEE. The CDR3 spans 15 residues. Trimming pared 1 base from V and 2 bases from J, leaving 11 bases between. Here the CDR3 DNA reads TGTGCCAGCAGCGTATCCGGGACCCCCACAGATACGCAGTATTTT. It yields the protein CASSVSGTPTDTQYF.